This is a list of T cell receptor beta chains from one sample in a study of radiation and T cells in renal cell carcinoma. Using immunoSEQ multiplex PCR, the repertoire was profiled, and TCRdb retains in-frame clones only, with some absent. The repertoire consists of roughly 64,000 clones, with 70% to 80% occurring once and the leading ten covering around 7%. Specimen: blood, collected from a patient whose treatment included radiotherapy and nephrectomy. The receptors here all came from a man aged 60 to 69 with renal cell carcinoma. CDR3s include the opening cysteine and the closing phenylalanine or tryptophan. The listing skips clone size in some rows; elsewhere it reads once, few, many or a size class.

j_call: TRBJ2-1
v_call: TRBV7-2
clone_size: -
cdr3_aa: CASSLTLSTRNEQFF

j_call: TRBJ2-1
v_call: TRBV9
clone_size: few
cdr3_aa: CASSLREGSYNEQFF

j_call: TRBJ1-1
v_call: TRBV7-9
clone_size: once
cdr3_aa: CASNPGQQNTEAFF

j_call: TRBJ1-2
v_call: TRBV4-2
clone_size: -
cdr3_aa: CASSLAGEHNGYTF

j_call: TRBJ2-5
v_call: TRBV10-3
clone_size: -
cdr3_aa: CAIMGSGGETQYF

j_call: TRBJ2-1
v_call: TRBV10-3
clone_size: -
cdr3_aa: CAISRTGEGNEQFF

j_call: TRBJ2-5
v_call: TRBV7-2
clone_size: few
cdr3_aa: CASSPGTGSGETQYF

j_call: TRBJ2-2
v_call: TRBV5-1
clone_size: -
cdr3_aa: CASSFQGGNTGELFF

j_call: TRBJ1-1
v_call: TRBV11-3
clone_size: few
cdr3_aa: CASSLVDTEAFF

j_call: TRBJ2-7
v_call: TRBV7-9
clone_size: -
cdr3_aa: CASSLGGLRAYEQYF

j_call: TRBJ1-4
v_call: TRBV7-2
clone_size: -
cdr3_aa: CASSSYPGPLTMLFF

j_call: TRBJ2-7
v_call: TRBV19
clone_size: -
cdr3_aa: CASSTSSGQGGSYEQYF

j_call: TRBJ2-3
v_call: TRBV6-6
clone_size: -
cdr3_aa: CASSDGVDTQYF

j_call: TRBJ1-2
v_call: TRBV28
clone_size: -
cdr3_aa: CASSPPGVQGGYGYTF

j_call: TRBJ2-1
v_call: TRBV7-9
clone_size: -
cdr3_aa: CASSLVKGSYNEQFF

j_call: TRBJ1-5
v_call: TRBV29-1
clone_size: -
cdr3_aa: CSVREGDQPQHF

j_call: TRBJ1-6
v_call: TRBV6-5
clone_size: large
cdr3_aa: CASKGQENSPLHF

j_call: TRBJ1-2
v_call: TRBV6-5
clone_size: -
cdr3_aa: CASSYLADSYGYTF

j_call: TRBJ1-4
v_call: TRBV5-4
clone_size: -
cdr3_aa: CASSLGGRTGDEKLFF

j_call: TRBJ1-1
v_call: TRBV11-2
clone_size: -
cdr3_aa: CASSLETGLFTEAFF

j_call: TRBJ1-2
v_call: TRBV6-4
clone_size: -
cdr3_aa: CASSDSLQLPPYTF

j_call: TRBJ2-1
v_call: TRBV19
clone_size: -
cdr3_aa: CATRGLADNEQFF

j_call: TRBJ1-5
v_call: TRBV19
clone_size: -
cdr3_aa: CASSTDRGGNQPQHF

j_call: TRBJ2-7
v_call: TRBV30
clone_size: -
cdr3_aa: CASNSWGYEQYF

j_call: TRBJ1-2
v_call: TRBV5-4
clone_size: -
cdr3_aa: CASSLWGNGYTF

j_call: TRBJ2-6
v_call: TRBV9
clone_size: -
cdr3_aa: CASSVRSVGLWSSGANVLTF

j_call: TRBJ2-1
v_call: TRBV7-8
clone_size: -
cdr3_aa: CASSLAVPGPYNEQFF

j_call: TRBJ1-3
v_call: TRBV7-2
clone_size: -
cdr3_aa: CASSLVITGNTIYF

j_call: TRBJ1-5
v_call: TRBV6-5
clone_size: -
cdr3_aa: CASRGDRNQPQHF

j_call: TRBJ2-1
v_call: TRBV5-1
clone_size: few
cdr3_aa: CASSLELAAYNEQFF

j_call: TRBJ2-1
v_call: TRBV7-8
clone_size: once
cdr3_aa: CASSFRSRDNEQFF

j_call: TRBJ1-2
v_call: TRBV27
clone_size: -
cdr3_aa: CASSPTGIGYTF